This T cell receptor (beta chain) was sequenced during a study of cytomegalovirus exposure and HLA in healthy donors. General study points: Earlier results showed most TCR beta V segments being productive about 87% or about 30% of the time. Later work showed greater clonal expansion in HLA-associated TCR beta chains than in equally common others. The dataset shows that most TCR sequences were rare, while some public TCRs occurred in many donors.

The PCR ran on 60 Vbeta and 13 Jbeta primers. Original processing notes: The count from a later analysis was about 80 million unique TCR beta chains, 9 million to 12 million of them shared. Clones were sequenced by immunoSEQ multiplex PCR, and TCRdb holds only the in-frame ones, with some missing. For V, J and clone size, that table is used; D and trimming come from the DNA. The sample has around 130,000 clones; about 80% are singletons. Worth noting for this clone: The antigen is not known.

The sequencing input was PBMCs. This receptor was identified in a man aged 30 to 39 in good health and CMV-seronegative.

CDR3 coding DNA: TGTGCCAGCCGGGTGGGCAATGAGCAGTTCTTC. As protein: CASRVGNEQFF. V usage is TRBV25-1 and J usage is TRBJ2-1; D is unresolved. V was trimmed by 8 bases and J by 6 bases, leaving 8 bases between them. Germline V gene lookup returns CDR1 MGHDK and CDR2 SYGVNS. This CDR3 has 11 amino acids.